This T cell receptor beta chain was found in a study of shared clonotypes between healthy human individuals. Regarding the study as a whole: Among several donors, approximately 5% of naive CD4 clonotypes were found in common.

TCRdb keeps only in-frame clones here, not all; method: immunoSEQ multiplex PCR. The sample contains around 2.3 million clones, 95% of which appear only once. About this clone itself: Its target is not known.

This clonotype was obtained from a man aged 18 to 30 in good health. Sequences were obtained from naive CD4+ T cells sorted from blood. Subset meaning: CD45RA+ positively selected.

In nucleotides, the CDR3 is TGCGCCAGCAGCCAAACCCCGGGACAGAAAAACCTTGAAGCTTTCTTT. Translation: CASSQTPGQKNLEAFF. The chain recombines TRBV4-1 with TRBJ1-1, with 7 bases lining up with TRBD1. The CDR3 runs 16 residues. After removal of 2 bases from V and 7 bases from J, the junction contained 13 bases not matched to a gene. CDR1 is MGHRA, CDR2 YSYEKL, per germline.